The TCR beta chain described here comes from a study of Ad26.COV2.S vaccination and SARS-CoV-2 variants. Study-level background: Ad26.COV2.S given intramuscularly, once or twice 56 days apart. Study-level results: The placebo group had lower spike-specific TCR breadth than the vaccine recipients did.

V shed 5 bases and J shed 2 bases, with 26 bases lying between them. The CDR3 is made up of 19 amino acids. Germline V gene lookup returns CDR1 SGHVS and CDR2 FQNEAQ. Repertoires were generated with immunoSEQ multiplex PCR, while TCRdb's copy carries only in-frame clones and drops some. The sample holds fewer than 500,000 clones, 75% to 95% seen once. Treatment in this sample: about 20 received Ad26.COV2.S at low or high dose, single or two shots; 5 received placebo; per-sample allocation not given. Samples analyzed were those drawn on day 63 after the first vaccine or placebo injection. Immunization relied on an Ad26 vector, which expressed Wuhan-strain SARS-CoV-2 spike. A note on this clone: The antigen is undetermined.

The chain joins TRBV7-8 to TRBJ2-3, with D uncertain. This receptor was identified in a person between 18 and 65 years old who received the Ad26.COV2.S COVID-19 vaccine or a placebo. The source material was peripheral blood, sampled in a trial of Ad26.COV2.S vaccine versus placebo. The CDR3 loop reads CASSPEVRGYSRYTDTQYF. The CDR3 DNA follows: TGTGCCAGCAGCCCCGAGGTGCGCGGTTACAGTCGGTACACAGATACGCAGTATTTT.